Following are 9 T cell receptor beta chains from one sample sequenced in a study of T cells in Graves' hyperthyroidism and ophthalmopathy. Using RNA transcripts as the source, TCR beta CDR3 regions were amplified. Using the HTBI primer set, a first-round RT-PCR was run on the TCR CDR3. TCRdb recomputed calls from the multiplex PCR reads with MiXCR, one row per CDR3 protein. Found here are a few hundred thousand distinct CDR3 sequences, approximately 15% of them singletons; the top ten hold around a fifth. Sequencing used blood. The receptors here all came from a woman aged 30 to 39 with Graves' ophthalmopathy.

This clonotype occurred a few times. The chain joins TRBV20-1 to TRBJ2-7, with 9 bases identical to TRBD1. CDR1 is DFQATT and CDR2 is SNEGSKA in the germline V gene (reference sequence). V lost 5 bases, J lost 3 bases, and 2 bases stayed unmatched. This CDR3 region has 12 residues. CDR3 DNA sequence: TGCAGTGCTTCGGACAGGGGCTACGAGCAGTACTTC. This translates into CSASDRGYEQYF.

The chain uses TRBV6-1 and TRBJ2-2, with a possible D match to TRBD2 (6 bases). V shed 6 bases and J shed 7 bases, with 18 bases lying between them. This CDR3 contains 15 residues. The germline V gene encodes CDR1 MNHNS and CDR2 SASEGT. The CDR3 protein is CASRSGGYEIGELFF. The CDR3 coding sequence is TGTGCCAGCAGAAGTGGAGGGTATGAGATCGGGGAGCTGTTTTTT.

This clonotype was recorded at least ten times. CDR3: CSAKGLAVSDTQYF. The DNA for the CDR3 is TGCAGTGCTAAGGGACTAGCAGTCTCAGATACGCAGTATTTT. The chain has TRBV20-1 and TRBJ2-3; 9 bases map to TRBD2. CDR1 and CDR2 from the germline V gene are DFQATT and SNEGSKA (reference sequence). The CDR3 runs to 14 residues. The J segment lost 4 bases and the V segment lost 4 bases, leaving 6 bases of the junction unmatched.

This chain uses TRBV24-1 with TRBJ1-1; the D gene is possibly TRBD1 (5 bases). Germline CDR1 KGHDR, CDR2 SFDVKD. The V end was cut by 9 bases, the J end by 0 bases, with 10 bases between. This CDR3 has 13 residues. CDR3 coding DNA: TGTGCCACCTCCGGGGGTGTGAACACTGAAGCTTTCTTT. It yields the protein CATSGGVNTEAFF.

The chain is built from TRBV7-9 and TRBJ1-3; 7 bases match TRBD1. V shed 10 bases, J shed 1 base, and the junction held 16 bases outside the gene matches. The CDR3 spans 17 residues. CDR1 and CDR2 (germline): SEHNR, FQNEAQ (reference sequence). Here the CDR3 DNA reads TGTGCCATCCTCCTTCGGATAGAGACAGGGTCTGGAAACACCATATATTTT. Its translation is CAILLRIETGSGNTIYF.

The table lists this clonotype with many counts. This rearrangement joins TRBV29-1 to TRBJ2-5; 10 bases match TRBD2. J was trimmed by 3 bases and V by 3 bases; bases with no gene match: 4. This CDR3 has 14 amino acids. Germline V gene lookup returns CDR1 SQVTM and CDR2 ANQGSEA. CDR3 amino acids: CSVEGSGGEETQYF. CDR3 nucleotide sequence: TGCAGCGTTGAGGGAAGCGGGGGGGAAGAGACCCAGTACTTC.

Comments on this clonotype: A read error may explain this, as a much larger clone is one base away. The V call is TRBV6-2 or TRBV6-3, the J call TRBJ2-1; the match to TRBD2 covers 13 bases. CDR1 is MNHEY and CDR2 is SVGEGT in the germline V gene. Trimming at V came to 5 bases and at J to 9 bases, leaving 1 base not matched to a gene. The CDR3 extends over 13 amino acids. CDR3 sequence (DNA): TGTGCCAGCAGTCGGACTAGCGGGGGTGAGCAGTTCTTC. Protein product: CASSRTSGGEQFF.

This clonotype was observed many times. The chain is built from TRBV24-1 and TRBJ2-7, with D perhaps matching TRBD2 (7 bases). The CDR3 consists of 13 residues. Germline V CDR1 and CDR2: KGHDR, SFDVKD. Trimming pared 10 bases from V and 5 bases from J, leaving 17 bases between. The CDR3 reads CATRDGGRDEQYF. CDR3 DNA sequence: TGTGCCACGAGGGACGGGGGGCGCGACGAGCAGTACTTC.

Turning to this clonotype: A read error is possible here, since a much larger clone lies one base away. The chain joins TRBV20-1 to TRBJ1-4, with TRBD1 matching over 10 bases. Germline assignment: CDR1 DFQATT and CDR2 SNEGSKA (reference sequence). The CDR3 totals 14 residues. CDR3 protein: CGAPGTGVNEKLFF. CDR3 bases: TGCGGTGCACCGGGGACAGGGGTAAATGAAAAACTGTTTTTT.